These T cell receptor beta chains were read from a single sample in a study of T cell responses to AZD1222 COVID-19 vaccine. Clones were sequenced by immunoSEQ multiplex PCR, and TCRdb holds only the in-frame ones, with some missing. The table lists 95,000 to 150,000 clones, just over 90% of them singletons. This material consisted of peripheral blood, taken 28 days after the second AZD1222 dose. Receptors originate from an adult who received the AZD1222 COVID-19 vaccine. The CDR3 runs from the conserved cysteine through the conserved F or W. Fields, in order: V gene, clone size, D gene, J gene, CDR3 protein, CDR3 DNA. The D gene is left open where the match is weak. Clone size is given for some rows only: seen once, a few or many times, or a class if the clone is expanded.

V: TRBV28
size: few
D: .
J: TRBJ1-1
CDR3: CASSLSEGNTEAFF
DNA: TGTGCCAGCAGTTTATCTGAGGGGAACACTGAAGCTTTCTTT

V: TRBV5-1
size: .
D: TRBD1
J: TRBJ2-5
CDR3: CASSAGTAQETQYF
DNA: TGCGCCAGCAGCGCCGGGACAGCTCAAGAGACCCAGTACTTC

V: TRBV9
size: .
D: TRBD1
J: TRBJ1-2
CDR3: CASSQTGNYGYTF
DNA: TGTGCCAGCAGCCAGACAGGGAACTATGGCTACACCTTC

V: TRBV6-5
size: .
D: TRBD1
J: TRBJ1-5
CDR3: CASRTGADQPQHF
DNA: TGTGCCAGCAGGACAGGGGCGGATCAGCCCCAGCATTTT

V: TRBV18
size: .
D: TRBD1
J: TRBJ2-6
CDR3: CASSPAQGAGANVLTF
DNA: TGTGCCAGCTCGCCCGCTCAGGGGGCCGGGGCCAACGTCCTGACTTTC

V: TRBV10-3
size: .
D: .
J: TRBJ1-1
CDR3: CAISDSGVGNTEAFF
DNA: TGTGCCATCAGTGATTCAGGGGTTGGGAACACTGAAGCTTTCTTT

V: TRBV4-1
size: .
D: .
J: TRBJ2-5
CDR3: CASSQESPGDGETQYF
DNA: TGCGCCAGCAGCCAAGAATCGCCAGGGGACGGAGAGACCCAGTACTTC

V: TRBV12-3/TRBV12-4
size: once
D: TRBD2
J: TRBJ2-7
CDR3: CASLTSGVPEQYF
DNA: TGTGCCAGCCTGACTAGCGGGGTCCCCGAGCAGTACTTC

V: TRBV3-1/TRBV3-2
size: .
D: .
J: TRBJ2-7
CDR3: CASSQDPPDPYEQYF
DNA: TGTGCCAGCAGCCAAGACCCCCCCGATCCCTACGAGCAGTACTTC

V: TRBV3-1/TRBV3-2
size: .
D: .
J: TRBJ1-2
CDR3: CASSQEGVYGYTF
DNA: TGTGCCAGCAGCCAAGAAGGGGTTTATGGCTACACCTTC

V: TRBV6-2/TRBV6-3
size: .
D: TRBD2
J: TRBJ2-1
CDR3: CASSRTLAGGPGEQFF
DNA: TGTGCCAGCAGTCGCACTCTAGCGGGGGGGCCAGGTGAGCAGTTCTTC

V: TRBV27
size: .
D: TRBD1
J: TRBJ1-1
CDR3: CASSLFGTAEAFF
DNA: TGTGCCAGCAGTTTATTCGGGACAGCTGAAGCTTTCTTT

V: TRBV5-1
size: .
D: TRBD1
J: TRBJ2-2
CDR3: CASSLGTGDNTGELFF
DNA: TGCGCCAGCAGCTTGGGGACAGGGGACAACACCGGGGAGCTGTTTTTT

V: TRBV3-1/TRBV3-2
size: few
D: .
J: TRBJ2-2
CDR3: CASSQGGPGFGELFF
DNA: TGTGCCAGCAGCCAAGGGGGACCGGGCTTCGGGGAGCTGTTTTTT

V: TRBV6-5
size: .
D: .
J: TRBJ1-5
CDR3: CASIATNSNQPQHF
DNA: TGTGCCAGCATCGCAACGAATAGCAATCAGCCCCAGCATTTT

V: TRBV30
size: .
D: TRBD1
J: TRBJ1-1
CDR3: CAWSGTGNTEAFF
DNA: TGTGCCTGGAGCGGGACAGGGAACACTGAAGCTTTCTTT

V: TRBV5-6
size: once
D: .
J: TRBJ1-2
CDR3: CASSLGRGTVSGYTF
DNA: TGTGCCAGCAGCTTGGGGCGGGGGACTGTGAGTGGCTACACCTTC

V: TRBV4-3
size: .
D: .
J: TRBJ1-4
CDR3: CASSQDLGGIEEKLFF
DNA: TGCGCCAGCAGCCAAGATTTGGGGGGAATCGAGGAAAAACTGTTTTTT

V: TRBV18
size: .
D: .
J: TRBJ2-7
CDR3: CASSPLEGIYEQYF
DNA: TGTGCCAGCTCACCGTTAGAGGGAATATACGAGCAGTACTTC

V: TRBV5-5
size: .
D: TRBD1
J: TRBJ2-7
CDR3: CASSPGQPTYEQYF
DNA: TGTGCCAGCAGCCCGGGACAGCCAACCTACGAGCAGTACTTC

V: TRBV6-2/TRBV6-3
size: .
D: .
J: TRBJ1-6
CDR3: CASSYPLAISPLHF
DNA: TGTGCCAGCAGTTACCCTTTGGCTATTTCACCCCTCCACTTT

V: TRBV7-6
size: .
D: .
J: TRBJ1-3
CDR3: CASRPSGSSGNTIYF
DNA: TGTGCCAGCAGGCCCAGTGGGTCCTCTGGAAACACCATATATTTT

V: TRBV18
size: .
D: .
J: TRBJ1-1
CDR3: CASSPDWGNTEAFF
DNA: TGTGCCAGCTCACCAGATTGGGGGAACACTGAAGCTTTCTTT

V: TRBV18
size: .
D: TRBD2
J: TRBJ2-1
CDR3: CASSPGTSGEQFF
DNA: TGTGCCAGCTCACCTGGGACTAGCGGGGAGCAGTTCTTC

V: TRBV28
size: .
D: .
J: TRBJ1-2
CDR3: CASSYVDANYGYTF
DNA: TGTGCCAGCAGTTATGTGGATGCTAACTATGGCTACACCTTC

V: TRBV19
size: .
D: TRBD2
J: TRBJ2-1
CDR3: CASSQGLAGGRRSEQFF
DNA: TGTGCCAGTAGTCAAGGACTAGCGGGGGGCCGCCGTTCTGAGCAGTTCTTC

V: TRBV5-1
size: .
D: .
J: TRBJ1-3
CDR3: CASSLSLPGTGNTIYF
DNA: TGCGCCAGCAGCTTGTCGCTACCCGGGACTGGAAACACCATATATTTT

V: TRBV4-3
size: .
D: .
J: TRBJ2-1
CDR3: CASSQELAAYNEQFF
DNA: TGCGCCAGCAGCCAGGAACTGGCTGCTTACAATGAGCAGTTCTTC

V: TRBV13
size: .
D: TRBD2
J: TRBJ2-7
CDR3: CASSPGLAGDYEQYF
DNA: TGTGCCAGCAGCCCGGGACTAGCGGGAGACTACGAGCAGTACTTC

V: TRBV12-5
size: .
D: .
J: TRBJ1-4
CDR3: CASCRETNEKLFF
DNA: TGTGCTAGCTGCCGGGAAACTAATGAAAAACTGTTTTTT

V: TRBV19
size: .
D: .
J: TRBJ1-6
CDR3: CASSIEAGSNSPLHF
DNA: TGTGCCAGTAGTATAGAGGCGGGAAGTAATTCACCCCTCCACTTT